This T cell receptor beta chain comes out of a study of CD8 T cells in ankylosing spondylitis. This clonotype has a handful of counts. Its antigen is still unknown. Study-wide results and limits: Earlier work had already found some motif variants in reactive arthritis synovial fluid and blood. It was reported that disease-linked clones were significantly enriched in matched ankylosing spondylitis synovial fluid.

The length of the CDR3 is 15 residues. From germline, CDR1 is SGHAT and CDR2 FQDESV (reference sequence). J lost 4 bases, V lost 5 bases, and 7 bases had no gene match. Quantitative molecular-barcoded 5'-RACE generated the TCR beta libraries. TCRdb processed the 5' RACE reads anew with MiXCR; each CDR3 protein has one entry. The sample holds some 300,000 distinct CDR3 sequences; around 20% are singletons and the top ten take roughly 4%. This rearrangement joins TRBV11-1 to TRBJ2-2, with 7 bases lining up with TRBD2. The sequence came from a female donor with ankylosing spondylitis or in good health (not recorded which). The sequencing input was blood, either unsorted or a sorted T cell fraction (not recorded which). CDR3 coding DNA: TGTGCCAGCAGCCCTAGCGGAGCCAGCACCGGGGAGCTGTTTTTT. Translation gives CASSPSGASTGELFF.